What follows are 7 T cell receptor beta chains derived from one specimen sequenced in a study of T cell changes during pregnancy in multiple sclerosis. Profiled with immunoSEQ multiplex PCR; TCRdb holds only in-frame clones, not every one. The table lists 90,000 to 130,000 clones, roughly 92% of them singletons, with less than 2% in the top ten. The sample consisted of peripheral blood, taken in the third trimester of pregnancy. The receptor set was obtained from a female donor with multiple sclerosis, enrolled in a pregnancy study.

The genes are TRBV6-5 and TRBJ1-1, with TRBD1 as a possible D gene (6 bases). The CDR3 totals 15 residues. Deletions cut 4 bases from V and 1 base from J, with 13 bases between. Germline loops: CDR1 MNHEY, CDR2 SVGAGI. DNA for the CDR3: TGTGCCAGCAGTTTCCAGCTGACAGGGAACACTGAAGCTTTCTTT. Amino acid sequence: CASSFQLTGNTEAFF.

The chain uses TRBV7-9 and TRBJ1-1, with D unclear. V lost 1 base and J lost 0, with 3 bases in between. Germline CDR1 and CDR2: SEHNR and FQNEAQ (reference sequence). The CDR3 totals 13 residues. For the CDR3, the DNA is TGTGCCAGCAGCTTAGACATGAACACTGAAGCTTTCTTT. This translates into CASSLDMNTEAFF.

The gene calls are TRBV7-2 and TRBJ2-1; 7 bases agree with TRBD1. CDR3 size: 16 residues. Germline CDR1 is SGHTA and CDR2 is FQGNSA. V was pared by 4 bases and J by 1 base, with 7 bases of the junction left unmatched. CDR3 amino acids: CASSYLQGTSYNEQFF. CDR3 DNA sequence: TGTGCCAGCAGCTACCTACAGGGGACGTCCTACAATGAGCAGTTCTTC.

V gene TRBV20-1 combines with J gene TRBJ1-1; D ambiguous. This CDR3 has 11 residues. Trimming stripped 3 bases from V and 6 bases from J, with 8 bases between. The germline gives CDR1 DFQATT, CDR2 SNEGSKA (reference sequence). The CDR3 nucleotides read TGCAGTGCTAGTCGGGGAGCTGAAGCTTTCTTT. It specifies CSASRGAEAFF.

The chain is built from TRBV4-1 and TRBJ2-7; TRBD2 might be the D (6 bases). Germline assignment: CDR1 MGHRA and CDR2 YSYEKL. V was trimmed by 0 bases and J by 2 bases, leaving 14 bases between them. The CDR3 sequence is 16 residues long. CDR3 loop: CASSQDRGLQTYEQYF. The CDR3 DNA follows: TGCGCCAGCAGCCAAGATCGGGGGTTGCAGACCTACGAGCAGTACTTC.

This clone was recorded once. The chain joins TRBV9 to TRBJ2-5, with D possibly being TRBD2 (5 bases). This CDR3 has 20 residues. The germline V gene encodes CDR1 SGDLS and CDR2 YYNGEE. Trimming shortened V by 0 bases and J by 0 bases, and 24 bases separated the two germline ends. In DNA, the CDR3 is TGTGCCAGCAGCGTAGGGGGTAGGGCTAGCAACAGAAAATACCAAGAGACCCAGTACTTC. This translates into CASSVGGRASNRKYQETQYF.

The chain couples TRBV19 to TRBJ1-1; 8 bases fit TRBD1. The ends lost 6 bases at V and 4 bases at J; junction bases unmatched: 4. Germline lookup yields CDR1 LNHDA and CDR2 SQIVND (reference sequence). The CDR3 has 13 amino acids. For the CDR3, the DNA is TGTGCCAGTAGGGTACAGGGGGGCACTGAAGCTTTCTTT. Translation gives CASRVQGGTEAFF.